This passage covers 22 T cell receptor beta chains from one sample sequenced in a study of blood T cell repertoires in COVID-19. Sequenced by immunoSEQ multiplex PCR; TCRdb stores in-frame clones only, minus some. The top ten hold around a fifth of the sample, which has 40,000 to 45,000 clones, around 86% seen once. Input material: peripheral blood. All receptors derive from a man aged 50 or older with active COVID-19.

V is TRBV10-3 and J is TRBJ1-1; unclear D gene. The length of the CDR3 is 14 residues. Germline lookup yields CDR1 ENHRY and CDR2 SYGVKD. V was clipped by 2 bases and J by 5 bases, with 12 bases between them. The chain's CDR3 is CAISEPPPGTEAFF. CDR3 bases: TGTGCCATCAGTGAGCCTCCCCCGGGGACTGAAGCTTTCTTT.

V gene TRBV6-1 combines with J gene TRBJ2-7, with a weak D call TRBD2 (5 bases). V lost 2 bases, J lost 4 bases, and 9 bases lay in between. CDR1 is MNHNS and CDR2 is SASEGT in the germline V gene. This CDR3 spans 13 amino acids. DNA of the CDR3: TGTGCCAGCAGTGAAATACGGGGTTACGAGCAGTACTTC. As protein: CASSEIRGYEQYF.

This rearrangement joins TRBV27 to TRBJ2-3; 11 bases line up with TRBD2. Germline lookup yields CDR1 MNHEY and CDR2 SMNVEV (reference sequence). CDR3 length equals 15 residues. V lost 6 bases and J lost 8; bases outside the gene matches: 10. The CDR3 sequence is CASSLIAGGSGTQYF. The CDR3 region has the DNA TGTGCCAGCAGCTTAATAGCGGGAGGGTCCGGTACGCAGTATTTT.

The chain carries TRBV28 and TRBJ1-1; D unclear. The CDR3 is made up of 15 amino acids. Between the trimmed V and J ends, which lost 7 bases and 1 base, there was a span of 16 bases. Germline CDR1 and CDR2: MDHEN and SYDVKM. This CDR3 reads CASTAGAWRNTEAFF. The CDR3 DNA is TGTGCCAGCACCGCAGGCGCGTGGCGGAACACTGAAGCTTTCTTT. Drawing the rest from reference TRBV28 and TRBJ1-1, the complete variable domain is DVKVTQSSRYLVKRTGEKVFLECVQDMDHENMFWYRQDPGLGLRLIYFSYDVKMKEKGDIPEGYSVSREKKERFSLILESASTNQTSMYLCASTAGAWRNTEAFFGQGTRLTVV.

The chain uses TRBV2 and TRBJ2-7; TRBD1 matches 8 bases. Looked up from germline, CDR1 is SNHLY and CDR2 is FYNNEI. There are 12 residues in the CDR3. Trimming took 4 bases from V and 5 from J; bases not matched to a gene: 1. DNA of the CDR3: TGTGCCAGCAGTGGCAGGGGGCACGAGCAGTACTTC. Translating gives CASSGRGHEQYF.

The V and J genes are TRBV28 and TRBJ2-5; TRBD1 matches at 11 bases. V lost 5 bases, J lost 5 bases, and 7 bases stayed unmatched. The CDR3 contains 15 residues. Germline lookup yields CDR1 MDHEN and CDR2 SYDVKM. CDR3 DNA: TGTGCCAGCAGTCCCCGGGACAGGGGGTTGGAGACCCAGTACTTC. This codes for CASSPRDRGLETQYF.

The CDR3 protein is CASSPTGEESTDTQYF. The CDR3, as DNA: TGTGCCAGCAGCCCGACAGGGGAGGAGAGCACAGATACGCAGTATTTT. This chain joins TRBV7-9 and TRBJ2-3; 8 nucleotides match TRBD1. After removal of 5 bases from V and 0 bases from J, the junction contained 7 bases not matched to a gene. CDR3 length: 16 residues. Germline CDR1 is SEHNR and CDR2 is FQNEAQ (reference sequence). Full variable domain (remainder filled in from reference TRBV7-9 and TRBJ2-3): DTGVSQNPRHKITKRGQNVTFRCDPISEHNRLYWYRQTLGQGPEFLTYFQNEAQLEKSRLLSDRFSAERPKGSFSTLEIQRTEQGDSAMYLCASSPTGEESTDTQYFGPGTRLTVL.

This chain connects TRBV28 to TRBJ1-4; D gene ambiguous. The V and J ends lost 7 bases and 0 bases respectively, with 6 bases between them. Germline CDR1 reads MDHEN; CDR2 reads SYDVKM. CDR3 length: 13 residues. CDR3 sequence: CASTVATNEKLFF. CDR3 DNA sequence: TGTGCCAGCACGGTTGCAACTAATGAAAAACTGTTTTTT. The full variable domain, rest sourced from reference TRBV28 and TRBJ1-4, is DVKVTQSSRYLVKRTGEKVFLECVQDMDHENMFWYRQDPGLGLRLIYFSYDVKMKEKGDIPEGYSVSREKKERFSLILESASTNQTSMYLCASTVATNEKLFFGSGTQLSVL.

The chain carries TRBV2 and TRBJ2-7; TRBD1 aligns across 11 bases. Trimming cost V 5 bases and J 3 bases; bases outside gene matches: 6. CDR1 and CDR2 from the germline V gene are SNHLY and FYNNEI. This CDR3 spans 15 amino acids. The CDR3 protein is CASSRTGGEFYEQYF. The DNA of the CDR3 is TGTGCCAGCAGTCGGACAGGGGGCGAGTTCTACGAGCAGTACTTC. The full variable domain, with the rest looked up from reference TRBV2 and TRBJ2-7, is EPEVTQTPSHQVTQMGQEVILRCVPISNHLYFYWYRQILGQKVEFLVSFYNNEISEKSEIFDDQFSVERPDGSNFTLKIRSTKLEDSAMYFCASSRTGGEFYEQYFGPGTRLTVT.

This sequence joins TRBV27 and TRBJ2-7, with 9 nucleotides matching TRBD1. V lost 6 bases to trimming and J lost 4 bases; unmatched junction nucleotides: 7. The CDR3 spans 14 residues. Looked up from germline, CDR1 is MNHEY and CDR2 is SMNVEV (reference sequence). The DNA for the CDR3 is TGTGCCAGCAGCACCGGGACAGGGTCGTACGAGCAGTACTTC. It encodes CASSTGTGSYEQYF.

V usage is TRBV28 and J usage is TRBJ1-6; D might be TRBD1 (6 bases). Germline V gene data show CDR1 as MDHEN and CDR2 as SYDVKM. The CDR3 has 15 amino acids. Trimming took 7 bases from V and 1 from J, leaving 11 bases between them. This chain's CDR3 is CASTTQGSYNSPLHF. The CDR3 DNA follows: TGTGCCAGCACCACACAGGGATCCTATAATTCACCCCTCCACTTT.

The rearrangement joins TRBV19 to TRBJ1-2, with 8 positions matching TRBD1. Germline assignment: CDR1 LNHDA and CDR2 SQIVND (reference sequence). Trimming cost V 3 bases and J 4 bases; bases outside gene matches: 4. The CDR3 covers 14 residues. The CDR3 DNA is TGTGCCAGTAGTATCGCAGGGGGCCCCTATGGCTACACCTTC. It codes for CASSIAGGPYGYTF.

V gene TRBV4-3 combines with J gene TRBJ1-4; perhaps TRBD1 as D (5 bases). The CDR3 is 15 amino acids. The germline CDR1 and CDR2 sequences are LGHNA and YSLEER. Between the trimmed V and J ends, which lost 1 base and 8 bases, there was a span of 14 bases. The CDR3 bases are TGCGCCAGCAGCCAAGGCCAGGCCGGGGGGGAAAAACTGTTTTTT. It encodes CASSQGQAGGEKLFF.

The chain has TRBV7-2 and TRBJ2-1, with D possibly TRBD2 on 5 matching bases. This CDR3 comprises 15 residues. Germline CDR1 reads SGHTA; CDR2 reads FQGNSA. Trimming removed 4 bases from V and 5 bases from J, with 15 bases in between. The CDR3 here is CASSSSGSRDNEQFF. The DNA of the CDR3 is TGTGCCAGCAGCTCCTCCGGGTCGCGGGACAATGAGCAGTTCTTC.

This chain uses TRBV5-1 with TRBJ2-2, with D unresolved. The CDR3 is 16 residues long. Germline-derived CDR1 and CDR2 are SGHRS and YFSETQ. V lost 6 bases to trimming and J lost 4 bases, with 19 bases between them. CDR3 coding DNA: TGCGCCAGCACCCCATCCGGAATAGGCGGCACCGGGGAGCTGTTTTTT. Its translation is CASTPSGIGGTGELFF.

This clone was recorded once. This chain uses TRBV7-9 with TRBJ2-2; TRBD1 aligns across 8 bases. J lost 5 bases, V lost 8 bases, and 4 bases had no gene match. The CDR3 sequence is 13 residues long. Germline V CDR1 and CDR2: SEHNR, FQNEAQ (reference sequence). The chain's CDR3 is CASGQGSTGELFF. The DNA for the CDR3 is TGTGCCAGCGGACAGGGCAGTACCGGGGAGCTGTTTTTT.

V usage is TRBV5-4 and J usage is TRBJ2-1; TRBD2 matches 8 bases. This CDR3 has 17 amino acids. Germline CDR1 is SGHNT and CDR2 is YYREEE (reference sequence). J lost 1 base, V lost 4 bases, and 10 bases had no gene match. CDR3 sequence: CASSRAPSGLSYNEQFF. Here the CDR3 DNA reads TGTGCCAGCAGCCGGGCGCCTAGCGGGCTGTCCTACAATGAGCAGTTCTTC.

CDR3 region: CASSPRGAGEAFF. In DNA, the CDR3 is TGTGCCAGCTCACCACGTGGGGCTGGTGAAGCTTTCTTT. The V gene is TRBV18, the J gene TRBJ1-1; possible D gene TRBD1, 5 bases. This CDR3 is 13 amino acids long. Germline CDR1 and CDR2: KGHSH and LQKENI. The germline V and J ends were trimmed by 1 base and 7 bases, with 10 bases remaining between them. The complete variable domain, with remaining parts taken from reference TRBV18 and TRBJ1-1, reads NAGVMQNPRHLVRRRGQEARLRCSPMKGHSHVYWYRQLPEEGLKFMVYLQKENIIDESGMPKERFSAEFPKEGPSILRIQQVVRGDSAAYFCASSPRGAGEAFFGQGTRLTVV.

The chain has TRBV6-5 and TRBJ1-5, with 9 positions matching TRBD1. With 6 bases clipped from V and 7 bases from J, the junction kept 4 bases outside the gene matches. The germline V gene has CDR1 MNHEY and CDR2 SVGAGI. CDR3 length equals 13 residues. The CDR3 DNA reads as TGTGCCAGCAGACAGGGGGCTGGGCAGCCCCAGCATTTT. It codes for CASRQGAGQPQHF.

The chain uses TRBV6-1 and TRBJ1-3, with a weak D call TRBD1 (6 bases). Germline V CDR1 and CDR2: MNHNS, SASEGT. V was cut by 0 bases and J by 4 bases, with 16 bases left in between. The CDR3 contains 17 residues. The CDR3 DNA reads TGTGCCAGCAGTGAAGCGCAGGGGTTGGTAGGAGGAAACACCATATATTTT. Translation: CASSEAQGLVGGNTIYF.

The rearrangement joins TRBV6-4 to TRBJ2-1; TRBD1 matches at 10 bases. V lost 8 bases, J lost 6 bases, and 7 bases stayed unmatched. The CDR3 runs to 14 residues. Germline V gene data show CDR1 as MRHNA and CDR2 as SNTAGT. CDR3 in amino acids: CASSGTGDTNEQFF. For the CDR3, the DNA is TGTGCCAGCTCCGGGACAGGGGACACCAATGAGCAGTTCTTC.

The chain joins TRBV7-9 to TRBJ2-7, with a possible D match to TRBD1 (5 bases). In germline, CDR1 is SEHNR, CDR2 FQNEAQ (reference sequence). V was cut by 5 bases and J by 5 bases, with 16 bases left in between. CDR3 size: 14 residues. CDR3 DNA sequence: TGTGCCAGCAGCCCCAGACAGTGGGTGGACGAGCAGTACTTC. Encoded protein: CASSPRQWVDEQYF.